The clone carrying this T cell receptor beta chain was seen a few times. The entry originates in a study of molecular identifiers for immune sequencing clone quantification. TCRdb reanalysed the PCR reads using MiXCR and keeps one entry per CDR3 protein. The sample lists over 550,000 distinct CDR3 sequences; about 25% were seen once. The specimen was naive CD8+ T cells from blood, with Jurkat cell RNA spiked in. Subset defined: FACS-sorted CD8+CD4-CCR7+CD45RA+ naive T cells. The sequence was obtained from a human donor in good health. Some libraries in this study had Jurkat cell RNA spiked in.

The CDR3 bases are TGCGCCAGCAGCCAGGTTGGACAGGGGCGCCTGGATCAGTACTTC. Translating gives CASSQVGQGRLDQYF. The V and J genes are TRBV4-1 and TRBJ2-7; 9 bases agree with TRBD1. This CDR3 is 15 amino acids long. Germline CDR1 is MGHRA and CDR2 is YSYEKL. Trimming cost V 3 bases and J 10 bases; bases outside gene matches: 13.